The 23 T cell receptor beta chains presented below share a single source sample, sequenced in a study of T-cell reconstitution after alpha-beta-depleted transplantation in children. Unique molecular identifiers were used to barcode this TCRbeta library. TCRdb processed the PCR reads anew with MiXCR; each CDR3 protein has one entry. The sample carries fewer than 750,000 distinct CDR3 sequences, 25% to 30% recorded once. The source was PBMCs, collected before TCRalphabeta/CD19-depleted stem cell transplant. The source is a boy younger than two with Wiskott-Aldrich syndrome, due to receive a stem cell transplant.

The J gene is TRBJ2-7, the V gene TRBV24-1, with no clear D. From germline, CDR1 is KGHDR and CDR2 SFDVKD. The V end lost 0 bases, the J end lost 2 bases, and 7 bases lay between the germline ends. The CDR3 totals 14 residues. CDR3 residues: CATSDLGEAYEQYF. Written as DNA, the CDR3 is TGTGCCACCAGTGATTTGGGAGAAGCCTACGAGCAGTACTTC.

V usage is TRBV5-1 and J usage is TRBJ2-2, with a weak D call TRBD2 (5 bases). Trimming pared 3 bases from V and 7 bases from J, leaving 19 bases between. The germline gives CDR1 SGHRS, CDR2 YFSETQ. The CDR3 covers 16 residues. The chain's CDR3 is CASSWELPLPLGELFF. The CDR3 DNA is TGCGCCAGCAGCTGGGAGCTTCCCCTGCCCCTCGGGGAGCTGTTTTTT. The full variable domain, completed using reference TRBV5-1 and TRBJ2-2, is KAGVTQTPRYLIKTRGQQVTLSCSPISGHRSVSWYQQTPGQGLQFLFEYFSETQRNKGNFPGRFSGRQFSNSRSEMNVSTLELGDSALYLCASSWELPLPLGELFFGEGSRLTVL.

This chain connects TRBV5-1 to TRBJ2-4, with no clear D. The CDR3 has 13 residues. With 0 bases removed from V and 8 bases from J, the gap between germline ends came to 9 bases. In germline, CDR1 is SGHRS, CDR2 YFSETQ. CDR3 in amino acids: CASSLAGLDIQYF. The CDR3 DNA follows: TGCGCCAGCAGCTTGGCCGGGTTGGACATTCAGTACTTC.

The chain combines TRBV29-1 with TRBJ2-5; TRBD2 matches 14 bases. CDR1 SQVTM and CDR2 ANQGSEA come from the germline V gene. The ends lost 0 bases at V and 4 bases at J; junction bases unmatched: 13. The CDR3 has 19 residues. In DNA, the CDR3 is TGCAGCGTTGAAGATCTGACTAGCGGGAGGGGAGAAGTTGTAGAGACCCAGTACTTC. Translation: CSVEDLTSGRGEVVETQYF. Full variable domain (remainder filled in from reference TRBV29-1 and TRBJ2-5): SAVISQKPSRDICQRGTSLTIQCQVDSQVTMMFWYRQQPGQSLTLIATANQGSEATYESGFVIDKFPISRPNLTFSTLTVSNMSPEDSSIYLCSVEDLTSGRGEVVETQYFGPGTRLLVL.

This clonotype was found a few times. The V gene is TRBV5-1, the J gene TRBJ2-5, with 8 bases matching TRBD1. The germline gives CDR1 SGHRS, CDR2 YFSETQ. The CDR3 length is 16 residues. V trimming: 3 bases; J trimming: 2 bases; junction bases outside the gene matches: 9. CDR3 DNA sequence: TGCGCCAGCAGCTCGATCCCACAGGGGGGACAAGAGACCCAGTACTTC. The encoded protein is CASSSIPQGGQETQYF.

This clonotype was picked up a small number of times. The chain joins TRBV7-9 to TRBJ1-4, with 7 bases fitting TRBD1. The V and J ends lost 1 base and 5 bases, in that order; junction bases with no gene match: 4. This CDR3 is 15 amino acids long. Germline lookup yields CDR1 SEHNR and CDR2 FQNEAQ (reference sequence). DNA for the CDR3: TGTGCCAGCAGCTTAGGGGACAGAAAGAATGAAAAACTGTTTTTT. As protein: CASSLGDRKNEKLFF.

V gene TRBV20-1 combines with J gene TRBJ1-4; D ambiguous. The CDR3 has 14 residues. Germline V gene sequence: CDR1 DFQATT, CDR2 SNEGSKA (reference sequence). V lost 0 bases and J 6 bases, leaving 11 bases between the germline ends. The CDR3 DNA is TGCAGTGCTAGAGACTGGGAGGCTTATGAAAAACTGTTTTTT. It translates to CSARDWEAYEKLFF.

This clonotype was detected only a few times. CDR3 sequence reads: CASSWPSADTQYF. The CDR3, as DNA: TGCGCCAGCAGCTGGCCGAGCGCAGATACGCAGTATTTT. This sequence joins TRBV5-1 and TRBJ2-3; D ambiguous. Trimming pared 3 bases from V and 4 bases from J, leaving 9 bases between. Germline V gene sequence: CDR1 SGHRS, CDR2 YFSETQ. The CDR3 has 13 residues.

V and J are TRBV18 and TRBJ2-3; D not resolved. V lost 2 bases and J 5 bases, leaving 11 bases between the germline ends. The CDR3 consists of 14 residues. Germline loops: CDR1 KGHSH, CDR2 LQKENI. In DNA, the CDR3 is TGTGCCAGCTCACCAAAATCCGAGAAAGATACGCAGTATTTT. Protein product: CASSPKSEKDTQYF.

V is TRBV5-1 and J is TRBJ2-5; the D call may be TRBD1 or TRBD2 (5 bases each). The CDR3 runs to 14 residues. The V gene lost 0 bases and the J gene lost 7 bases, with 13 bases spanning the gap. Looked up from germline, CDR1 is SGHRS and CDR2 is YFSETQ. CDR3 protein: CASSLVGRGATQYF. Written as DNA, the CDR3 is TGCGCCAGCAGCTTGGTGGGACGGGGAGCGACCCAGTACTTC.

This clonotype turned up a few times. The CDR3 DNA reads TGTGCCAGCAGTTCGAGGGGCGCGGTTTATAGCAATCAGCCCCAGCATTTT. This gives the protein CASSSRGAVYSNQPQHF. V usage is TRBV27 and J usage is TRBJ1-5, with a tentative D call TRBD1 (5 bases). V was pared by 4 bases and J by 0 bases, with 16 bases between. This CDR3 is built from 17 residues. Germline CDR1 and CDR2: MNHEY and SMNVEV (reference sequence).

This clonotype came up a few times. V and J are TRBV9 and TRBJ2-4, with 11 bases fitting TRBD2. The ends lost 5 bases at V and 0 bases at J; junction bases unmatched: 7. The germline CDR1 and CDR2 sequences are SGDLS and YYNGEE. The CDR3 totals 17 residues. The CDR3 spells CASSPGTSGLAKNIQYF. The DNA of the CDR3 is TGTGCCAGCAGTCCAGGGACTAGCGGACTAGCCAAAAACATTCAGTACTTC.

There are many counts of this clonotype. The CDR3 reads CSVARELWQETQYF. Here the CDR3 DNA reads TGCAGCGTTGCGAGGGAGCTCTGGCAAGAGACCCAGTACTTC. The V and J genes are TRBV29-1 and TRBJ2-5, with D perhaps matching TRBD2 (5 bases). Germline CDR1 and CDR2: SQVTM and ANQGSEA. V was cut by 4 bases and J by 2 bases, with 14 bases left in between. There are 14 residues in the CDR3. The variable domain in full, with the rest retrieved from reference TRBV29-1 and TRBJ2-5, is SAVISQKPSRDICQRGTSLTIQCQVDSQVTMMFWYRQQPGQSLTLIATANQGSEATYESGFVIDKFPISRPNLTFSTLTVSNMSPEDSSIYLCSVARELWQETQYFGPGTRLLVL.

The chain couples TRBV6-6 to TRBJ2-7; D uncertain. The ends were cut back, 3 bases at V and 3 bases at J, with 6 bases in the middle. The CDR3 loop spans 12 amino acids. Looked up from germline, CDR1 is MNHNY and CDR2 is SVGAGI (reference sequence). CDR3 bases: TGTGCCAGCAGTTATCTGAACTACGAGCAGTACTTC. It yields the protein CASSYLNYEQYF.

This clonotype was seen more than once but under ten times. The chain couples TRBV27 to TRBJ2-7; D unclear. V was shortened by 0 bases and J by 6 bases, with 12 bases between the two germline ends. The CDR3 consists of 14 residues. Germline V gene data show CDR1 as MNHEY and CDR2 as SMNVEV (reference sequence). The CDR3 loop reads CASSLSTRRPEQYF. The CDR3 nucleotides are TGTGCCAGCAGTTTATCTACCCGCCGTCCCGAGCAGTACTTC.

The V call is TRBV29-1, the J call TRBJ2-7, with 7 bases lining up with TRBD2. This CDR3 has 15 residues. Germline trimming cut 6 bases from V and 2 bases from J; bases unmatched to any gene: 13. From germline, CDR1 is SQVTM and CDR2 ANQGSEA. In DNA, the CDR3 is TGCAGCGTGTGGGTGACTAGCAGAAACCCCTACGAGCAGTACTTC. Protein sequence: CSVWVTSRNPYEQYF.

This clonotype has just a few counts. The chain has TRBV4-1 and TRBJ2-1; 10 bases match TRBD2. CDR3 length equals 14 residues. Germline CDR1 and CDR2: MGHRA and YSYEKL. The V gene end was trimmed by 7 bases and the J gene end by 9 bases; junction bases not matched to a gene: 9. The CDR3, as DNA: TGCGCCAGCATGGTATCTAGCGGGAGATCTGAGCAGTTCTTC. It codes for CASMVSSGRSEQFF.

This clonotype was recorded a few times. The V call is TRBV19, the J call TRBJ2-5; no reliable D call. This CDR3 has 12 residues. Germline V gene lookup returns CDR1 LNHDA and CDR2 SQIVND (reference sequence). V gave up 5 bases and J gave up 7 bases, with 11 bases separating them. CDR3 nucleotide sequence: TGTGCCAGTAGTGAACAGTTTGGGACCCAGTACTTC. Residues: CASSEQFGTQYF.

This chain uses TRBV5-1 with TRBJ2-3; maybe TRBD2 (6 bases). The CDR3 covers 18 residues. CDR1 SGHRS and CDR2 YFSETQ come from the germline V gene. Trimming shortened V by 0 bases and J by 0 bases, and 17 bases separated the two germline ends. CDR3 in DNA: TGCGCCAGCAGCTTGGGTATTGTAGCGGCACGAAGCACAGATACGCAGTATTTT. As protein: CASSLGIVAARSTDTQYF.

This clonotype appeared a few times. The rearrangement uses TRBV7-9 and TRBJ1-2, with D maybe TRBD1 (6 bases). This CDR3 region has 12 residues. Per germline, CDR1 SEHNR and CDR2 FQNEAQ (reference sequence). V was pared by 5 bases and J by 8 bases, with 12 bases between. In DNA form, the CDR3 reads TGTGCCAGCAGCGAGGGGGGAAAGGGCTACACCTTC. It specifies CASSEGGKGYTF.

The rearrangement links TRBV20-1 to TRBJ2-7; 10 bases match TRBD2. The germline V gene encodes CDR1 DFQATT and CDR2 SNEGSKA (reference sequence). This CDR3 contains 13 residues. Losses at the gene ends were 5 bases for V and 3 bases for J; bases not matched to a gene: 4. CDR3 sequence reads: CSAESSGGYEQYF. CDR3 nucleotide sequence: TGCAGTGCTGAGTCTAGCGGGGGCTACGAGCAGTACTTC.

In its sample, this clonotype was seen many times. The gene calls are TRBV5-1 and TRBJ1-3; D uncertain. This CDR3 contains 15 residues. Germline V CDR1 and CDR2: SGHRS, YFSETQ. V shed 0 bases and J shed 2 bases, with 9 bases lying between them. The CDR3 DNA reads as TGCGCCAGCAGCTTGGACAAAAGCGCTGGAAACACCATATATTTT. Encoded protein: CASSLDKSAGNTIYF. The variable domain in full, completed from reference TRBV5-1 and TRBJ1-3, reads KAGVTQTPRYLIKTRGQQVTLSCSPISGHRSVSWYQQTPGQGLQFLFEYFSETQRNKGNFPGRFSGRQFSNSRSEMNVSTLELGDSALYLCASSLDKSAGNTIYFGEGSWLTVV.

The chain has TRBV5-1 and TRBJ2-7; D is perhaps TRBD2 (5 bases). This CDR3 region has 14 residues. Trimming cost V 1 base and J 3 bases, with 11 bases left between them. Germline V gene data show CDR1 as SGHRS and CDR2 as YFSETQ. CDR3 region: CASSLNMGVYEQYF. The DNA for the CDR3 is TGCGCCAGCAGCTTGAATATGGGAGTCTACGAGCAGTACTTC.